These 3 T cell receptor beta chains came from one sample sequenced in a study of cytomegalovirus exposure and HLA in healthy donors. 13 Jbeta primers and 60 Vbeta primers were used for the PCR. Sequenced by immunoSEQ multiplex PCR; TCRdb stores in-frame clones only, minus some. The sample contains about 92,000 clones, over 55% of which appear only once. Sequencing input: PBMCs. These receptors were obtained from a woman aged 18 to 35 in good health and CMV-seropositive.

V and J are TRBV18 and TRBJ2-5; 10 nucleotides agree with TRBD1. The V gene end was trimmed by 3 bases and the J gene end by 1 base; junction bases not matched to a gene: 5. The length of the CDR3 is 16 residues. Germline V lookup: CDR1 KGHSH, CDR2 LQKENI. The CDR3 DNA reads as TGTGCCAGCTCACCCTCGGGACAGGGGATCCAAGAGACCCAGTACTTC. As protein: CASSPSGQGIQETQYF.

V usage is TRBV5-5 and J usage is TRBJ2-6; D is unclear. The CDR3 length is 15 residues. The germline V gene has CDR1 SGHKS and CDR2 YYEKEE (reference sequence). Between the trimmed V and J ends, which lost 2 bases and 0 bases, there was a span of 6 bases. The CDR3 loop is CASSFMSSGANVLTF. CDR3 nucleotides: TGTGCCAGCAGCTTTATGAGCTCTGGGGCCAACGTCCTGACTTTC.

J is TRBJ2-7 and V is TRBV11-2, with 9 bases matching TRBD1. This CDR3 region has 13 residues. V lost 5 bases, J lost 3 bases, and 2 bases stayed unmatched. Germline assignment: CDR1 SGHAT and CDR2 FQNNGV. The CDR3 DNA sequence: TGTGCCAGCAGCGGACAGGGGATCTACGAGCAGTACTTC. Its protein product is CASSGQGIYEQYF.